Listed below are T cell receptor beta chains from one sample, sequenced in a study of CD8 T cells in Susac syndrome. TCRdb used MiXCR to reprocess the immunoSEQ multiplex PCR reads, holding one entry per CDR3 protein. Of 150,000 to 200,000 distinct CDR3 sequences in the sample, 90% to 95% were seen once. The sample comprised CD4+ T cells from PBMCs. The receptors were gathered from a human donor with multiple sclerosis. Both conserved end residues are part of each CDR3. D genes are given only for firm matches. The listing skips clone size in some rows; elsewhere it reads once, few, many or a size class.

clone_size: .; j_call: TRBJ2-6; v_call: TRBV7-2; d_call: TRBD1; cdr3_aa: CASSLVTGGAFVLTF; cdr3_nt: TGTGCCAGCAGCTTAGTCACAGGGGGCGCATTCGTCCTGACTTTC
clone_size: .; j_call: TRBJ1-2; v_call: TRBV6-5; d_call: .; cdr3_aa: CASKDSQGRDYGYTF; cdr3_nt: TGTGCCAGCAAGGACTCACAGGGCAGAGACTATGGCTACACCTTC
clone_size: .; j_call: TRBJ1-1; v_call: TRBV5-4; d_call: TRBD1; cdr3_aa: CASSSPTGRTEAFF; cdr3_nt: TGTGCCAGCAGCTCGCCGACAGGGAGGACTGAAGCTTTCTTT
clone_size: .; j_call: TRBJ2-7; v_call: TRBV7-8; d_call: .; cdr3_aa: CASSRSIYEQYF; cdr3_nt: TGTGCCAGCAGCCGAAGTATCTACGAGCAGTACTTC
clone_size: .; j_call: TRBJ2-3; v_call: TRBV4-2; d_call: .; cdr3_aa: CASSQGSRSGGSTDTQYF; cdr3_nt: TGTGCCAGCAGCCAAGGAAGCCGATCTGGGGGGAGCACAGATACGCAGTATTTT
clone_size: .; j_call: TRBJ1-2; v_call: TRBV30; d_call: .; cdr3_aa: CAWSEGVNYGYTF; cdr3_nt: TGTGCCTGGAGTGAAGGGGTTAACTATGGCTACACCTTC
clone_size: few; j_call: TRBJ2-7; v_call: TRBV6-2/TRBV6-3; d_call: .; cdr3_aa: CASSGGYYEQYF; cdr3_nt: TGTGCCAGCAGCGGGGGATACTACGAGCAGTACTTC
clone_size: .; j_call: TRBJ2-2; v_call: TRBV3-1; d_call: .; cdr3_aa: CASSRKGRSNGELFF; cdr3_nt: TGTGCCAGCAGTCGAAAGGGGCGGTCGAACGGGGAGCTGTTTTTT
clone_size: once; j_call: TRBJ2-5; v_call: TRBV5-4; d_call: TRBD2; cdr3_aa: CASSLMGEGETQYF; cdr3_nt: TGTGCCAGCAGCTTGATGGGGGAGGGGGAGACCCAGTACTTC
clone_size: once; j_call: TRBJ1-1; v_call: TRBV18; d_call: .; cdr3_aa: CASSPDPDRNTEAFF; cdr3_nt: TGTGCCAGCTCACCTGACCCGGACAGGAACACTGAAGCTTTCTTT
clone_size: .; j_call: TRBJ2-3; v_call: TRBV30; d_call: .; cdr3_aa: CAWSVPGDTQYF; cdr3_nt: TGTGCCTGGAGTGTACCTGGAGATACGCAGTATTTT
clone_size: .; j_call: TRBJ2-5; v_call: TRBV9; d_call: .; cdr3_aa: CASSYNAGTAEETQYF; cdr3_nt: TGTGCCAGCAGTTATAACGCAGGGACCGCGGAGGAGACCCAGTACTTC
clone_size: .; j_call: TRBJ2-5; v_call: TRBV20-1; d_call: .; cdr3_aa: CSARTTAQETQYF; cdr3_nt: TGCAGTGCTAGGACTACCGCCCAAGAGACCCAGTACTTC
clone_size: .; j_call: TRBJ2-7; v_call: TRBV7-2; d_call: .; cdr3_aa: CASSSPVSYEQYF; cdr3_nt: TGTGCCAGCAGCTCGCCTGTCTCCTACGAGCAGTACTTC
clone_size: .; j_call: TRBJ2-5; v_call: TRBV7-2; d_call: .; cdr3_aa: CASSLVVAGMAQYF; cdr3_nt: TGTGCCAGCAGCTTAGTTGTTGCGGGCATGGCCCAGTACTTC
clone_size: .; j_call: TRBJ1-3; v_call: TRBV5-1; d_call: .; cdr3_aa: CASSLGAPGNTIYF; cdr3_nt: TGCGCCAGCAGCTTGGGGGCTCCAGGAAACACCATATATTTT
clone_size: .; j_call: TRBJ1-2; v_call: TRBV5-6; d_call: TRBD1; cdr3_aa: CASSPGQPYGYTF; cdr3_nt: TGTGCCAGCAGCCCGGGACAGCCCTATGGCTACACCTTC
clone_size: .; j_call: TRBJ2-1; v_call: TRBV10-3; d_call: TRBD2; cdr3_aa: CAISPLAGGPNEQFF; cdr3_nt: TGTGCCATCAGCCCACTAGCGGGGGGGCCTAATGAGCAGTTCTTC
clone_size: .; j_call: TRBJ1-6; v_call: TRBV28; d_call: TRBD1; cdr3_aa: CASSFRDRPNSPLHF; cdr3_nt: TGTGCCAGCAGTTTCCGGGACAGGCCTAATTCACCCCTCCACTTT
clone_size: .; j_call: TRBJ2-1; v_call: TRBV28; d_call: TRBD2; cdr3_aa: CASSPDPHSGSFHEQFF; cdr3_nt: TGTGCCAGCAGTCCCGATCCTCATAGCGGGAGTTTCCATGAGCAGTTCTTC
clone_size: .; j_call: TRBJ1-2; v_call: TRBV11-2; d_call: TRBD1; cdr3_aa: CASSPQQGTSSNYGYTF; cdr3_nt: TGTGCCAGCAGCCCACAACAGGGGACCTCGTCCAACTATGGCTACACCTTC
clone_size: .; j_call: TRBJ1-2; v_call: TRBV4-3; d_call: .; cdr3_aa: CASSQADTNYGYTF; cdr3_nt: TGCGCCAGCAGCCAAGCCGACACGAACTATGGCTACACCTTC
clone_size: .; j_call: TRBJ2-7; v_call: TRBV5-1; d_call: .; cdr3_aa: CASSPGGGLGHEQYF; cdr3_nt: TGCGCCAGCAGCCCCGGAGGGGGCCTAGGGCACGAGCAGTACTTC
clone_size: .; j_call: TRBJ2-4; v_call: TRBV7-8; d_call: .; cdr3_aa: CASSLALTGNIQYF; cdr3_nt: TGTGCCAGCAGCTTAGCGTTAACAGGAAACATTCAGTACTTC
clone_size: .; j_call: TRBJ1-6; v_call: TRBV30; d_call: .; cdr3_aa: CATSSGLDSPLHF; cdr3_nt: TGTGCCACATCGTCAGGTCTCGATTCACCCCTCCACTTT
clone_size: .; j_call: TRBJ1-2; v_call: TRBV20-1; d_call: .; cdr3_aa: CSARDYGGWGYTF; cdr3_nt: TGCAGTGCTAGAGATTACGGGGGCTGGGGCTACACCTTC
clone_size: .; j_call: TRBJ2-3; v_call: TRBV12-3/TRBV12-4; d_call: .; cdr3_aa: CASSTYIVDTQYF; cdr3_nt: TGTGCCAGCAGTACCTACATCGTAGATACGCAGTATTTT
clone_size: .; j_call: TRBJ2-5; v_call: TRBV5-1; d_call: .; cdr3_aa: CASSFDGIQETQYF; cdr3_nt: TGCGCCAGCAGCTTCGACGGAATCCAAGAGACCCAGTACTTC
clone_size: .; j_call: TRBJ2-5; v_call: TRBV20-1; d_call: .; cdr3_aa: CSARVLGLPGETQYF; cdr3_nt: TGCAGTGCTAGAGTCCTGGGACTCCCAGGGGAGACCCAGTACTTC
clone_size: .; j_call: TRBJ1-4; v_call: TRBV24-1; d_call: .; cdr3_aa: CATSDGPMGKLFF; cdr3_nt: TGTGCCACCAGTGATGGGCCGATGGGAAAACTGTTTTTT
clone_size: .; j_call: TRBJ2-2; v_call: TRBV24-1; d_call: .; cdr3_aa: CATSEVNTGELFF; cdr3_nt: TGTGCCACCAGTGAGGTGAACACCGGGGAGCTGTTTTTT
clone_size: .; j_call: TRBJ2-1; v_call: TRBV29-1; d_call: TRBD2; cdr3_aa: CSVAGGGYNEQFF; cdr3_nt: TGCAGCGTTGCGGGCGGGGGCTACAATGAGCAGTTCTTC
clone_size: .; j_call: TRBJ2-5; v_call: TRBV6-1; d_call: TRBD2; cdr3_aa: CASRTTSWETQYF; cdr3_nt: TGTGCCAGCAGAACGACTAGCTGGGAGACCCAGTACTTC
clone_size: .; j_call: TRBJ2-1; v_call: TRBV4-3; d_call: TRBD2; cdr3_aa: CASSQGVGRAHNEQFF; cdr3_nt: TGCGCCAGCAGCCAAGGGGTCGGGAGGGCCCACAATGAGCAGTTCTTC
clone_size: .; j_call: TRBJ1-1; v_call: TRBV7-9; d_call: .; cdr3_aa: CASSTVGAEAFF; cdr3_nt: TGTGCCAGCAGCACCGTGGGAGCTGAAGCTTTCTTT
clone_size: .; j_call: TRBJ2-7; v_call: TRBV5-1; d_call: .; cdr3_aa: CASSFGDASPYEQYF; cdr3_nt: TGCGCCAGCAGCTTCGGGGACGCGAGTCCCTACGAGCAGTACTTC
clone_size: .; j_call: TRBJ2-2; v_call: TRBV18; d_call: .; cdr3_aa: CASSSAGRSPGELFF; cdr3_nt: TGTGCCAGCTCATCGGCCGGCCGTAGCCCCGGGGAGCTGTTTTTT
clone_size: .; j_call: TRBJ1-1; v_call: TRBV30; d_call: TRBD1; cdr3_aa: CAWSVQGGRTEAFF; cdr3_nt: TGTGCCTGGAGTGTACAGGGGGGAAGAACTGAAGCTTTCTTT
clone_size: .; j_call: TRBJ1-6; v_call: TRBV19; d_call: .; cdr3_aa: CASTTDRNNSPLHF; cdr3_nt: TGTGCCAGTACCACCGACAGGAACAATTCACCCCTCCACTTT
clone_size: .; j_call: TRBJ2-1; v_call: TRBV18; d_call: .; cdr3_aa: CASSPGPFWNEQFF; cdr3_nt: TGTGCCAGCTCACCGGGCCCATTCTGGAATGAGCAGTTCTTC
clone_size: .; j_call: TRBJ2-2; v_call: TRBV19; d_call: .; cdr3_aa: CASSIKNTGELFF; cdr3_nt: TGTGCCAGTAGTATAAAGAACACCGGGGAGCTGTTTTTT
clone_size: .; j_call: TRBJ1-6; v_call: TRBV3-1; d_call: .; cdr3_aa: CASSLPGDSPLHF; cdr3_nt: TGTGCCAGCAGCCTCCCTGGAGACTCACCCCTCCACTTT
clone_size: .; j_call: TRBJ2-3; v_call: TRBV28; d_call: TRBD2; cdr3_aa: CASSNVVAGANTQYF; cdr3_nt: TGTGCCAGCAGTAATGTGGTGGCGGGAGCAAATACGCAGTATTTT
clone_size: .; j_call: TRBJ1-1; v_call: TRBV9; d_call: .; cdr3_aa: CASSVDAGLSTGAFF; cdr3_nt: TGTGCCAGCAGCGTAGACGCGGGTCTCTCCACGGGGGCTTTCTTT